This TCR beta chain emerged from a study of tumor-infiltrating lymphocytes in oesophageal squamous cell carcinoma (dated by TCRdb to 2016 to 2017). The library was prepared using PCR. These reads were obtained on an Illumina HiSeq 2000. TCRdb handled the public reads itself, with Q25 trimming in fastp and clone calling in MiXCR, and kept productive beta chains. Rows are unified per CDR3 protein, each entry keeping the most common DNA and genes. The sample data list 15,000 to 20,000 distinct CDR3 sequences, and around 43% of these were observed just once. Roughly 33% of the sample is taken by the ten largest. As concerns this clonotype: It lacks a known antigen. A junction boundary mismatches the germline segment, possibly from a read error.

In the germline V gene, CDR1 corresponds to MNHNS and CDR2 to SASEGT. Measured from the cysteine to the phenylalanine, the CDR3 is 16 residues long. Only the CDR3 DNA stays, 48 bases, in frame from base 1. Material: normal esophageal tissue next to the tumor. This clonotype was obtained from a female donor with esophageal squamous cell carcinoma. This sequence uses TRBV6-1 and TRBJ1-6; TRBD1 is perhaps the D gene, given 5 matching bases. The CDR3 reads CASILKPGRGPYEQYF. In nucleotide form, the sequence is TGTGCCAGCATCCTTAAACCGGGACGGGGCCCCTACGAGCAGTACTTT.